This T cell receptor beta chain emerged from a study of T cells after yellow fever vaccination. This clonotype appeared a few times. Trimming left V 11 bases short and J 5 bases short, with 21 bases between. The CDR3 runs 15 residues. TCRdb re-called the 5' RACE reads with MiXCR, one entry per CDR3 protein. The repertoire holds more than 300,000 distinct CDR3 sequences, around 6.8% seen once, with 15% to 20% in the top ten. The sample consisted of PBMCs, taken roughly 46 days after the first yellow fever vaccination. The chain employs TRBV12-3 or TRBV12-4 and TRBJ2-2, with no clear D. The TCR sequence derives from a man between 18 and 35 years old who received the YFV17D yellow fever vaccine. In DNA, the CDR3 is TGTGCCTCCATGTTCCCGGACCCTGTGACCGGGGAGCTGTTTTTT. It specifies CASMFPDPVTGELFF.